The T cell receptor (beta chain) described here comes from a study of spatial heterogeneity in lung cancer (dated by TCRdb to about 2019). Regarding the study in general: Beta-chain transcripts were consistently detected in greater numbers than alpha-chain transcripts, which likely reflects a higher abundance of beta-chain transcripts. TCR alpha and beta repertoires were quantitatively compared across multiple tumor regions, matched nontumor lung and blood in non-small cell lung cancer. Nonsynonymous mutation counts, determined by whole-exome sequencing of tumor tissue, were related to TCR repertoire features. In the raw uncorrected reads, each unique combination of TCR and UMI appeared more than ten times on average. Both alpha and beta chains were TCR-sequenced in 220 or so tumor regions, under 85 matched nontumor lung samples and 45 to 60 PBMC samples obtained at surgery. Study-level results and caveats: Additional single-cell paired TCR alpha and beta sequencing was considered necessary to confirm, at a functional level, the hypothesis that regional TCRs recognize regional mutations. Ubiquitous expanded tumor TCRs showed up in blood more often at tumor resection than at routine follow-up.

Based on the germline V gene, the CDR1 and CDR2 sequences are SGHAT and FQNNGV. V and J lose 5 bases and 4 bases, and a span of 6 bases separates them. There are 11 amino acids in the CDR3, from cysteine to phenylalanine inclusive. Solely the CDR3 DNA is kept, with 33 bases framed from the first base. The time point label of this sample denotes: sample taken at primary tumor resection. For TCR sequencing, whole RNA was extracted from tumor and nontumor lung tissue, or from cryopreserved PBMC samples, and no cell sorting was done. Donors were some 78 patients with early-stage, untreated non-small cell lung cancer from the lung TRACERx cohort. Only patients for whom sufficient RNA was available from at least two tumor regions were selected for TCR sequencing. Library prep was done by 5' RACE. Instrument on record: NextSeq 500. In the TCR library protocol, a unique molecular identifier was attached to each TCR cDNA molecule so that PCR and sequencing errors could be corrected. The source study handled its data this way. TCR identification, UMI-based error correction and CDR3 extraction were all carried out with Decombinator tools. Expanded TCRs were defined as those above a frequency of 2 per 1,000, corresponding to the top 1% of the tumor frequency distribution. Rényi diversity was computed with the R vegan package after subsampling each repertoire 100 times to 5,000 TCRs. CDR3 similarity networks were constructed using string-kernel similarity of amino acid triplets, with links drawn between CDR3s whose pairwise similarity was above 0.82. TCRdb took the public reads, trimmed them with fastp at Q25, ran MiXCR for clone calling and kept in-frame beta chains. Identical CDR3 protein sequences are pooled into one entry, listed with their most common genes and DNA. TCRdb's processing, not the study's, gives the V and J calls here. This sample lists tens of thousands of distinct CDR3 sequences; more than 15% were detected once. The ten largest clonotypes hold around 5.9% of the sample.

Turning to this clonotype: Its antigen is still unknown. Base-call qualities are not available, and no considerably larger clone is one nucleotide away.

The sequence links TRBV11-2 to TRBJ2-7, with the D segment identity uncertain. The sequence was obtained from a male donor with early-stage non-small cell lung cancer. Sequenced here: PBMCs, sampled at surgery. The sequence in DNA is TGTGCCAGCAGCGCCGTTTACGAGCAGTACTTC. Translated, it reads CASSAVYEQYF.